This T cell receptor beta chain was sequenced during a study of T cells after yellow fever vaccination. Study in general: SMART-Seq v4 Ultra Low Input prepared the low-cell-number fractions.

Germline values: CDR1 SGHRS, CDR2 YFSETQ. This CDR3 region has 15 residues. The V and J ends lost 5 bases and 2 bases respectively, with 16 bases between them. As concerns this clonotype: The antigen remains unidentified.

Study-wide findings and caveats: The bulk population could contribute abundant contaminating clonotypes to FACS-sorted repertoires.

Production of TCR cDNA was by 5'RACE template switching, which also added a universal primer site and UMIs. TCRdb re-derived calls from the 5' RACE reads in MiXCR, one entry per CDR3 protein. The sample consists of some 340,000 distinct CDR3 sequences, roughly a tenth of them appearing once. The source was CD4+ T cells sorted from PBMCs, collected 45 days after the yellow fever booster vaccination. The receptor's source is a man between 18 and 29 years old who received the YFV17D yellow fever vaccine. The rearrangement joins TRBV5-1 to TRBJ2-5, with D possibly TRBD2 on 7 matching bases. CDR3 DNA: TGCGCCAGCAGTGATCTGGCGGGGGCGCAAGAGACCCAGTACTTC. It specifies CASSDLAGAQETQYF.